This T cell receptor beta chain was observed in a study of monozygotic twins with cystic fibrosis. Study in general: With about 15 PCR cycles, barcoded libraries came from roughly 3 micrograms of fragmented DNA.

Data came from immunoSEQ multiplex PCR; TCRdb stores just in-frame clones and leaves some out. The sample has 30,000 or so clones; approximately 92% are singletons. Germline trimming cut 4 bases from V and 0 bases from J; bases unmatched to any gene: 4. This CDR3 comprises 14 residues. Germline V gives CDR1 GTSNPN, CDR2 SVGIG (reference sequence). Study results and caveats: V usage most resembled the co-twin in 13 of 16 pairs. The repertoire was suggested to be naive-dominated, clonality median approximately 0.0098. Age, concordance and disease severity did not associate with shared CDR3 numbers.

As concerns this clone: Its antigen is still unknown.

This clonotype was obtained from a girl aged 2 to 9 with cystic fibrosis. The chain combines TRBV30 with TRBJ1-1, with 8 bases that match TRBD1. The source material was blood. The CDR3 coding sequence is TGTGCCTGGAAGACAGGGGTTTTGAACACTGAAGCTTTCTTT. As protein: CAWKTGVLNTEAFF.